One T cell receptor beta chain is described in this entry. The antigen remains unidentified. This sample was included in a study of cytomegalovirus exposure and HLA in healthy donors. Study-level background: A prior analysis found about 110 million unique TCR beta sequences from 170 million or so T cells.

V gave up 3 bases and J gave up 5 bases, with 7 bases separating them. The CDR3 totals 11 residues. Germline lookup yields CDR1 GTSNPN and CDR2 SVGIG (reference sequence). Study-wide findings and caveats: What a later analysis reportedly showed was that an Asian-associated ancestry cluster had fewer N-insertions than the approximately 700-donor mean.

The PCR contained 60 Vbeta and 13 Jbeta primers. Measured with immunoSEQ multiplex PCR; TCRdb has only the in-frame clones, and not every one. The table has 90,000 to 130,000 clones, around three quarters seen once. The TCR comes from a woman aged 25 to 39 in good health and CMV-seronegative. The V call is TRBV30, the J call TRBJ1-1; unclear D gene. Sequencing was performed on PBMCs. CDR3 sequence: CAWRGGTEAFF. The CDR3 nucleotides read TGTGCCTGGAGAGGAGGTACTGAAGCTTTCTTT. Using reference TRBV30 and TRBJ1-1 for the parts outside the CDR3, the full variable domain is SQTIHQWPATLVQPVGSPLSLECTVEGTSNPNLYWYRQAAGRGLQLLFYSVGIGQISSEVPQNLSASRPQDRQFILSSKKLLLSDSGFYLCAWRGGTEAFFGQGTRLTVV.